The 14 T cell receptor beta chains below all came from one sample that was sequenced in a study of PD-L1 blockade in urothelial cancer. Time point denoted: pretreatment peripheral blood. Repertoires were generated with immunoSEQ multiplex PCR, while TCRdb's copy carries only in-frame clones and drops some. The table includes tens of thousands of clones, 80% to 90% detected once. Sample: PBMCs, taken around atezolizumab (anti-PD-L1) treatment. These receptors all stem from a man between 65 and 80 years old with urothelial cancer.

The chain is built from TRBV29-1 and TRBJ1-2; 7 nucleotides agree with TRBD1. The CDR3 length is 11 residues. The ends lost 7 bases at V and 8 bases at J; junction bases unmatched: 7. Germline V gene data show CDR1 as SQVTM and CDR2 as ANQGSEA. CDR3 protein: CSGTGAQGYTF. Here the CDR3 DNA reads TGCAGCGGTACAGGGGCGCAGGGCTACACCTTC.

This chain links TRBV19 with TRBJ1-4, with TRBD1 matching over 7 bases. The V segment lost 5 bases and the J segment 5 bases; nucleotides outside the gene matches: 8. Per the germline V gene, CDR1 is LNHDA and CDR2 is SQIVND (reference sequence). This CDR3 comprises 15 residues. The CDR3 nucleotides are TGTGCCAGTAGTTACGGAGGGGGCAGCAATGAAAAACTGTTTTTT. Amino acid sequence: CASSYGGGSNEKLFF.

This clone was recorded only once. The gene calls are TRBV6-1 and TRBJ1-2, with D perhaps matching TRBD1 (6 bases). The CDR3 runs to 10 residues. V was shortened by 6 bases and J by 7 bases, with 6 bases between the two germline ends. From germline, CDR1 is MNHNS and CDR2 SASEGT. DNA of the CDR3: TGTGCCAGCAGGGGGGCTGGCTACACCTTC. The encoded protein is CASRGAGYTF.

This chain joins TRBV7-3 and TRBJ2-5; 11 nucleotides agree with TRBD2. The CDR3 totals 17 residues. The trim removed 5 bases at V and 5 bases at J, leaving 13 bases unmatched. In germline, CDR1 is SGHTA, CDR2 FQGTGA. The CDR3 reads CASSPYSGGAGSETQYF. In DNA, the CDR3 is TGTGCCAGCAGCCCCTATAGCGGGGGGGCCGGGAGTGAGACCCAGTACTTC.

This chain connects TRBV7-9 to TRBJ1-1; possible D gene TRBD1, 5 bases. Trimming pared 0 bases from V and 7 bases from J, leaving 9 bases between. This CDR3 region has 13 residues. Per germline, CDR1 SEHNR and CDR2 FQNEAQ (reference sequence). The CDR3 DNA sequence: TGTGCCAGCAGCTTAGCCCAGGGCAGTGAAGCTTTCTTT. It codes for CASSLAQGSEAFF.

This clone was seen at least ten times. The genes are TRBV27 and TRBJ1-2; 9 bases align to TRBD1. Germline CDR1 reads MNHEY; CDR2 reads SMNVEV (reference sequence). This CDR3 is 13 amino acids long. V trimming: 9 bases; J trimming: 5 bases; junction bases outside the gene matches: 7. CDR3 DNA sequence: TGTGCCAGTAAACAGGGGGCAAGGTATGGCTACACCTTC. It is translated as CASKQGARYGYTF.

The J gene is TRBJ1-1, the V gene TRBV21-1. TRBV21-1 is shown as a pseudogene. This CDR3 contains 17 residues. The CDR3 sequence: CASSKAQGRRGSTEAFF. For the CDR3, the DNA is TGTGCCAGCAGCAAAGCGCAAGGAAGGAGGGGTAGCACTGAAGCTTTCTTT.

This chain connects TRBV5-1 to TRBJ1-2; TRBD1 agrees at 9 bases. Germline CDR1 SGHRS, CDR2 YFSETQ. J was trimmed by 7 bases and V by 5 bases; bases with no gene match: 9. The CDR3 is 14 amino acids. DNA of the CDR3: TGCGCCAGCAGGTCCGGGACAGGGAGTGGTGGCTACACCTTC. Amino acids: CASRSGTGSGGYTF.

The gene calls are TRBV4-1 and TRBJ2-3; the D gene is possibly TRBD2 (6 bases). The germline V gene has CDR1 MGHRA and CDR2 YSYEKL. The V gene lost 4 bases and the J gene lost 1 base, with 24 bases spanning the gap. The CDR3 extends over 19 amino acids. CDR3 loop: CASSPGRTAVVRGTDTQYF. In nucleotides, the CDR3 is TGCGCCAGCAGCCCCGGGAGAACAGCCGTTGTTCGTGGCACAGATACGCAGTATTTT.

The rearrangement links TRBV29-1 to TRBJ2-5, with D possibly being TRBD2 (6 bases). V lost 7 bases and J 5 bases, leaving 14 bases between the germline ends. Germline assignment: CDR1 SQVTM and CDR2 ANQGSEA. The CDR3 length is 12 residues. This chain's CDR3 is CSERLVAETQYF. Here the CDR3 DNA reads TGCAGCGAACGACTAGTAGCTGAGACCCAGTACTTC.

The genes are TRBV5-8 and TRBJ1-1; 8 bases line up with TRBD1. V lost 4 bases, J lost 6 bases, and 5 bases stayed unmatched. Germline lookup yields CDR1 SGHTS and CDR2 YDEGEE. The CDR3 has 13 amino acids. CDR3 in amino acids: CASSPDRDSEAFF. CDR3 sequence (DNA): TGTGCCAGCAGCCCGGACAGGGACTCTGAAGCTTTCTTT.

V is TRBV27 and J is TRBJ2-7, with 7 bases lining up with TRBD1. Germline V CDR1 and CDR2: MNHEY, SMNVEV (reference sequence). The ends lost 5 bases at V and 2 bases at J; junction bases unmatched: 9. This CDR3 region has 15 residues. The CDR3 here is CASSAWTGGTYEQYF. The CDR3 DNA is TGTGCCAGCAGTGCATGGACAGGTGGGACCTACGAGCAGTACTTC.

The rearrangement joins TRBV13 to TRBJ1-2, with 7 bases identical to TRBD1. The J segment lost 4 bases and the V segment lost 3 bases, leaving 11 bases of the junction unmatched. The germline V gene has CDR1 PRHDT and CDR2 FYEKMQ (reference sequence). CDR3 length equals 16 residues. CDR3 nucleotide sequence: TGTGCCAGCAGCTTTTACCAAAAAAGGGACAGCTATGGCTACACCTTC. Translation gives CASSFYQKRDSYGYTF.

The V call is TRBV2, the J call TRBJ1-6; the D is unclear. CDR1 SNHLY and CDR2 FYNNEI come from the germline V gene. The V and J ends lost 3 bases and 5 bases respectively, with 11 bases between them. This CDR3 has 15 residues. The CDR3 protein is CASSERAADNSPLHF. The CDR3 region has the DNA TGTGCCAGCAGTGAGCGGGCAGCAGATAATTCACCCCTCCACTTT. Full variable domain (outside the CDR3, taken from reference TRBV2 and TRBJ1-6): EPEVTQTPSHQVTQMGQEVILRCVPISNHLYFYWYRQILGQKVEFLVSFYNNEISEKSEIFDDQFSVERPDGSNFTLKIRSTKLEDSAMYFCASSERAADNSPLHFGNGTRLTVT.